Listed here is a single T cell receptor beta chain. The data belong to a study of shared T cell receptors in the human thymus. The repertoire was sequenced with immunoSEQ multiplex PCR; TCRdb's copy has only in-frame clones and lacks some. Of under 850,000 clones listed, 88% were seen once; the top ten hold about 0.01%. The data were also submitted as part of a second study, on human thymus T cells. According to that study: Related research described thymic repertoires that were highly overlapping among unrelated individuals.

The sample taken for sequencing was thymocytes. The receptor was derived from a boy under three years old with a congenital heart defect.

The CDR3 sequence: CASSQEWGGNTEAFF. The DNA of the CDR3 is TGCGCCAGCAGCCAAGAGTGGGGGGGGAACACTGAAGCTTTCTTT. The rearrangement links TRBV4-3 to TRBJ1-1; the D gene is possibly TRBD1 (5 bases). The germline V and J ends were trimmed by 0 bases and 1 base, with 9 bases remaining between them. The CDR3 runs 15 residues. Germline V gene data show CDR1 as LGHNA and CDR2 as YSLEER.